Listed below are T cell receptor beta chains from one sample, sequenced in a study of cytomegalovirus exposure and HLA in healthy donors. Libraries were prepared by immunoSEQ multiplex PCR; TCRdb keeps only in-frame clonotypes and omits some of them. The table has about 59,000 clones, roughly four fifths seen once; the top ten hold 1.5% to 2%. The sequencing input was PBMCs. The receptors derive from a human donor in good health. CDR3s include the opening cysteine and the closing phenylalanine or tryptophan. A D gene is named only where the DNA matches it firmly. Expanded clones are given a class, and other clones once, few, many or no size at all.

D: -
V: TRBV5-1
J: TRBJ1-3
size: -
CDR3: CASSEGQRFGNTIYF
DNA: TGCGCCAGCAGCGAAGGACAGCGGTTTGGAAACACCATATATTTT

D: -
V: TRBV5-4
J: TRBJ1-1
size: -
CDR3: CASSLAGSLEAFF
DNA: TGTGCCAGCAGCTTGGCCGGGTCCCTAGAAGCTTTCTTT

D: TRBD2
V: TRBV2
J: TRBJ2-7
size: few
CDR3: CASSYGTSGREGF
DNA: TGTGCCAGCAGTTACGGGACTAGCGGGAGGGAGGGCTTC

D: TRBD2
V: TRBV29-1
J: TRBJ2-7
size: -
CDR3: CSVVKTGGPSYEQYF
DNA: TGCAGCGTTGTGAAAACGGGGGGGCCCTCCTACGAGCAGTACTTC

D: TRBD1
V: TRBV5-1
J: TRBJ2-7
size: -
CDR3: CASSLTRQGAYEQYF
DNA: TGCGCCAGCAGCCTCACCCGACAGGGGGCCTACGAGCAGTACTTC

D: -
V: TRBV30
J: TRBJ1-4
size: -
CDR3: CAWSVGVNEKLFF
DNA: TGTGCCTGGAGTGTAGGGGTCAATGAAAAACTGTTTTTT

D: TRBD2
V: TRBV4-1
J: TRBJ2-7
size: -
CDR3: CASSQDRSSGRILPLYF
DNA: TGCGCCAGCAGCCAGGACCGTTCCAGCGGGAGAATCCTCCCCCTGTACTTC

D: -
V: TRBV4-3
J: TRBJ2-1
size: few
CDR3: CASSQESRDSINEQFF
DNA: TGCGCCAGCAGCCAAGAAAGCCGGGACTCAATCAATGAGCAGTTCTTC

D: -
V: TRBV18
J: TRBJ1-4
size: -
CDR3: CASRPTEPNEKLFF
DNA: TGTGCCAGCCGTCCAACCGAGCCAAATGAAAAACTGTTTTTT

D: -
V: TRBV4-3
J: TRBJ1-6
size: -
CDR3: CASSQEGGSYSPLHF
DNA: TGCGCCAGCAGCCAAGAAGGGGGATCTTATTCACCCCTCCACTTT

D: TRBD2
V: TRBV4-1
J: TRBJ2-2
size: -
CDR3: CASSFNPGLAGGWELFF
DNA: TGCGCCAGCAGCTTCAACCCGGGACTAGCGGGGGGATGGGAGCTGTTTTTT

D: -
V: TRBV29-1
J: TRBJ2-7
size: -
CDR3: CSVEGGGTYEQYF
DNA: TGCAGCGTTGAAGGGGGGGGCACCTACGAGCAGTACTTC

D: -
V: TRBV2
J: TRBJ2-2
size: few
CDR3: CASSEALPLSSPRSAPGELFF
DNA: TGTGCCAGCAGTGAAGCGCTTCCCCTATCTTCCCCCAGATCAGCGCCCGGGGAGCTGTTTTTT

D: TRBD1
V: TRBV5-8
J: TRBJ1-1
size: -
CDR3: CASSLQGPNTEAFF
DNA: TGTGCCAGCAGCTTACAGGGGCCGAACACTGAAGCTTTCTTT

D: TRBD1
V: TRBV6-1
J: TRBJ1-5
size: -
CDR3: CASSEAPRGQGQPQHF
DNA: TGTGCCAGCAGTGAAGCGCCCAGGGGGCAGGGGCAGCCCCAGCATTTT

D: -
V: TRBV7-2
J: TRBJ2-7
size: few
CDR3: CASSSKGGVSSYEQYF
DNA: TGTGCCAGCAGCTCTAAGGGCGGGGTCAGCTCCTACGAGCAGTACTTC

D: TRBD1
V: TRBV25-1
J: TRBJ1-4
size: -
CDR3: CASSRAGTGTKREKLFF
DNA: TGTGCCAGCAGTCGAGCCGGGACAGGGACCAAAAGGGAAAAACTGTTTTTT

D: TRBD2
V: TRBV5-6
J: TRBJ2-7
size: -
CDR3: CASSSPSGRGFNEQYF
DNA: TGTGCCAGCAGCTCCCCTAGCGGGAGGGGCTTCAACGAGCAGTACTTC

D: TRBD1
V: TRBV13
J: TRBJ2-5
size: few
CDR3: CASSPNGQAQETQYF
DNA: TGTGCCAGCAGCCCTAATGGACAGGCCCAAGAGACCCAGTACTTC

D: TRBD1
V: TRBV15
J: TRBJ2-7
size: few
CDR3: CATSREGQADYEQYF
DNA: TGTGCCACCAGCAGAGAGGGACAGGCGGACTACGAGCAGTACTTC

D: -
V: TRBV7-9
J: TRBJ2-1
size: -
CDR3: CASSPLTAGEQFF
DNA: TGTGCCAGCAGCCCCCTGACAGCCGGTGAGCAGTTCTTC

D: TRBD2
V: TRBV15
J: TRBJ2-1
size: -
CDR3: CATGTRRYNEQFF
DNA: TGTGCCACCGGGACTAGGAGGTACAATGAGCAGTTCTTC

D: TRBD2
V: TRBV5-1
J: TRBJ2-7
size: -
CDR3: CASSEAAGGDEQYF
DNA: TGCGCCAGCAGCGAGGCTGCGGGGGGGGACGAGCAGTACTTC

D: TRBD1
V: TRBV27
J: TRBJ2-7
size: -
CDR3: CASSLIGTDYEQYF
DNA: TGTGCCAGCAGTTTAATAGGGACAGACTACGAGCAGTACTTC

D: -
V: TRBV5-1
J: TRBJ2-7
size: -
CDR3: CASSSDRLTYEQYF
DNA: TGCGCCAGCAGCTCCGACAGGTTAACCTACGAGCAGTACTTC

D: -
V: TRBV9
J: TRBJ2-1
size: -
CDR3: CASSVARGPRAGRNEQFF
DNA: TGTGCCAGCAGCGTAGCCCGAGGGCCGAGGGCGGGAAGAAATGAGCAGTTCTTC

D: TRBD1
V: TRBV5-1
J: TRBJ2-1
size: few
CDR3: CASSLGTGSYNEQFF
DNA: TGCGCCAGCAGCTTAGGGACAGGGTCCTACAATGAGCAGTTCTTC

D: -
V: TRBV5-1
J: TRBJ1-6
size: -
CDR3: CASSLEGVGWNSPLHF
DNA: TGCGCCAGCAGCTTGGAGGGGGTAGGATGGAATTCACCCCTCCACTTT

D: TRBD1
V: TRBV2
J: TRBJ1-4
size: once
CDR3: CASRGNRGNGEKLFF
DNA: TGTGCCAGCAGGGGTAACAGGGGCAACGGGGAAAAACTGTTTTTT

D: -
V: TRBV18
J: TRBJ2-1
size: -
CDR3: CASSPRIDNEQFF
DNA: TGTGCCAGCTCACCAAGAATAGACAATGAGCAGTTCTTC

D: TRBD2
V: TRBV2
J: TRBJ2-1
size: once
CDR3: CARTGLAHNEQFF
DNA: TGTGCCAGGACGGGACTAGCGCACAATGAGCAGTTCTTC

D: -
V: TRBV19
J: TRBJ1-1
size: -
CDR3: CASSRGWTEAFF
DNA: TGTGCCAGTAGCCGAGGTTGGACTGAAGCTTTCTTT

D: TRBD2
V: TRBV10-3
J: TRBJ2-7
size: -
CDR3: CAITGTSGTYEQYF
DNA: TGTGCCATCACCGGGACTAGCGGGACCTACGAGCAGTACTTC

D: TRBD1
V: TRBV6-1
J: TRBJ1-2
size: -
CDR3: CASSEQDRESYGYTF
DNA: TGTGCCAGCAGTGAACAGGACAGGGAGAGCTATGGCTACACCTTC